Following are 23 T cell receptor beta chains from one sample sequenced in a study of blood T cell repertoires in COVID-19. Only in-frame clones appear in the TCRdb table, and some are missing; sequencing was by immunoSEQ multiplex PCR. This table holds about 120,000 clones, less than 90% found once. Input material: peripheral blood. Receptors were obtained from a man between 65 and 85 years old who had recovered from COVID-19.

The rearrangement links TRBV28 to TRBJ2-2; D is undetermined. The CDR3 is 14 residues long. V lost 7 bases to trimming and J lost 5 bases, with 14 bases between them. Germline CDR1 reads MDHEN; CDR2 reads SYDVKM. For the CDR3, the DNA is TGTGCCAGCACCCCCCCGAGGTGGACCGGGGAGCTGTTTTTT. Its translation is CASTPPRWTGELFF.

The CDR3 protein is CASSQYTGTNYGYTF. The CDR3 DNA reads TGTGCCAGCAGCCAATACACAGGGACTAACTATGGCTACACCTTC. This chain uses TRBV16 with TRBJ1-2; possibly TRBD1 for D (6 bases). V lost 1 base and J 0 bases, leaving 9 bases between the germline ends. CDR1 and CDR2 from the germline V gene are KGHSY and FQNENV. The CDR3 has 15 residues.

The rearrangement uses TRBV28 and TRBJ1-4, with unresolved D. Per the germline V gene, CDR1 is MDHEN and CDR2 is SYDVKM. Trimming stripped 0 bases from V and 8 bases from J, with 16 bases between. The CDR3 covers 16 residues. For the CDR3, the DNA is TGTGCCAGCAGTTTATGGGGGAGGGCCCTTGGGGAAAAACTGTTTTTT. It is translated as CASSLWGRALGEKLFF.

The chain is built from TRBV7-8 and TRBJ1-6; D unresolved. The V end lost 5 bases, the J end lost 8 bases, and 13 bases lay between the germline ends. Germline lookup yields CDR1 SGHVS and CDR2 FQNEAQ. CDR3 size: 14 residues. The DNA for the CDR3 is TGTGCCAGCAGCGCCGGACTGGTTGATTCACCCCTCCACTTT. It translates to CASSAGLVDSPLHF.

The genes are TRBV30 and TRBJ1-4, with D unclear. CDR3 length: 12 residues. The germline V gene has CDR1 GTSNPN and CDR2 SVGIG (reference sequence). The V gene lost 4 bases and the J gene lost 7 bases, with 10 bases spanning the gap. The CDR3 coding sequence is TGTGCCTGGACCCGAGATCGTGAAAAACTGTTTTTT. Its protein is CAWTRDREKLFF.

The chain employs TRBV6-5 and TRBJ1-4, with 8 bases lining up with TRBD1. CDR1 is MNHEY and CDR2 is SVGAGI in the germline V gene. The V gene end was trimmed by 1 base and the J gene end by 6 bases; junction bases not matched to a gene: 4. This CDR3 contains 15 residues. The CDR3 region has the DNA TGTGCCAGCAGTTACTTGCCAGGGGGCGATGAAAAACTGTTTTTT. Its protein is CASSYLPGGDEKLFF.

The chain has TRBV5-1 and TRBJ1-2; D possibly corresponds to TRBD1 (5 bases). In germline, CDR1 is SGHRS, CDR2 YFSETQ. Between the trimmed V and J ends, which lost 0 bases and 7 bases, there was a span of 22 bases. The CDR3 is 17 residues long. CDR3: CASSLASGRGIYSGYTF. DNA of the CDR3: TGCGCCAGCAGCTTGGCATCAGGGCGAGGAATTTACTCTGGCTACACCTTC.

This sequence joins TRBV29-1 and TRBJ2-3, with 7 bases matching TRBD2. The germline V gene has CDR1 SQVTM and CDR2 ANQGSEA. The ends lost 1 base at V and 4 bases at J; junction bases unmatched: 8. This CDR3 has 15 residues. The CDR3 nucleotides are TGCAGCGTTGAAGGGGGGAGGGTCCGTGCAGATACGCAGTATTTT. This sequence encodes CSVEGGRVRADTQYF.

The CDR3 region is CASIRGGANTGELFF. CDR3 bases: TGTGCCAGCATACGGGGTGGGGCGAACACCGGGGAGCTGTTTTTT. This chain links TRBV28 with TRBJ2-2; possible D gene TRBD2, 5 bases. The CDR3 loop spans 15 amino acids. CDR1 and CDR2 from the germline V gene are MDHEN and SYDVKM. V was clipped by 7 bases and J by 0 bases, with 12 bases between them.

This chain connects TRBV28 to TRBJ1-3; the D is unclear. With 2 bases removed from V and 0 bases from J, the gap between germline ends came to 11 bases. Germline V gene data show CDR1 as MDHEN and CDR2 as SYDVKM. The CDR3 length is 16 residues. In DNA form, the CDR3 reads TGTGCCAGCAGTTTAGGCGGGGTGAGCTCTGGAAACACCATATATTTT. Its translation: CASSLGGVSSGNTIYF.

The chain combines TRBV2 with TRBJ1-5; D unresolved. Looked up from germline, CDR1 is SNHLY and CDR2 is FYNNEI. The CDR3 sequence is 14 residues long. The ends were cut back, 4 bases at V and 1 base at J, with 8 bases in the middle. CDR3 residues: CASSVTRSNQPQHF. The CDR3 DNA reads as TGTGCCAGCAGTGTGACACGGAGCAATCAGCCCCAGCATTTT.

This clone is labeled medium-sized (0.01 to 0.1%). This sequence joins TRBV4-1 and TRBJ1-6; 8 bases agree with TRBD1. Germline V lookup: CDR1 MGHRA, CDR2 YSYEKL. V dropped 5 bases and J dropped 9; count of bases not matched to a gene: 12. The CDR3 length is 16 residues. In DNA, the CDR3 is TGCGCCAGCAGCTCACTAACCGACAGGGGAGGTTCACCCCTCCACTTT. Translated, it gives CASSSLTDRGGSPLHF.

V and J are TRBV30 and TRBJ1-6; D uncertain. V was trimmed by 7 bases and J by 6 bases, leaving 10 bases between them. The CDR3 is 12 amino acids. Germline CDR1 GTSNPN, CDR2 SVGIG (reference sequence). CDR3 DNA sequence: TGTGCCTCGTCCACCGGTAATTCACCCCTCCACTTT. Translated, it gives CASSTGNSPLHF.

The sample holds one count of this clone. The V call is TRBV15, the J call TRBJ1-1; a possible D gene is TRBD1 (6 bases). Germline lookup yields CDR1 LNHNV and CDR2 YYDKDF (reference sequence). V lost 1 base, J lost 8 bases, and 23 bases lay in between. The CDR3 loop spans 17 amino acids. The CDR3 here is CATSRAGGPALGYEAFF. As DNA, the CDR3 is TGTGCCACCAGCAGAGCGGGGGGGCCCGCTCTAGGGTACGAAGCTTTCTTT.

The chain uses TRBV4-2 and TRBJ2-2; 7 bases agree with TRBD1. Germline V gene data show CDR1 as LGHNA and CDR2 as YNFKEQ. This CDR3 contains 15 residues. With 2 bases clipped from V and 2 bases from J, the junction kept 2 bases outside the gene matches. In nucleotides, the CDR3 is TGTGCCAGCAGCCAAAGGGGGCTAAACACCGGGGAGCTGTTTTTT. Residues: CASSQRGLNTGELFF.

This chain connects TRBV19 to TRBJ1-6, with D tentatively TRBD1 (5 bases). V lost 5 bases and J 3 bases, leaving 17 bases between the germline ends. CDR1 LNHDA and CDR2 SQIVND come from the germline V gene (reference sequence). This CDR3 region has 17 residues. The CDR3 here is CASSSRGTPYYNSPLHF. The DNA of the CDR3 is TGTGCCAGTAGTTCAAGGGGAACCCCCTACTATAATTCACCCCTCCACTTT. Filled out from reference TRBV19 and TRBJ1-6, the complete variable domain reads DGGITQSPKYLFRKEGQNVTLSCEQNLNHDAMYWYRQDPGQGLRLIYYSQIVNDFQKGDIAEGYSVSREKKESFPLTVTSAQKNPTAFYLCASSSRGTPYYNSPLHFGNGTRLTVT.

The V and J genes are TRBV6-5 and TRBJ2-5; the D is unclear. V lost 2 bases and J 3 bases, leaving 13 bases between the germline ends. The CDR3 spans 15 residues. Germline loops: CDR1 MNHEY, CDR2 SVGAGI. CDR3 residues: CASSYGGFTKETQYF. DNA for the CDR3: TGTGCCAGCAGTTACGGTGGTTTTACAAAAGAGACCCAGTACTTC.

The CDR3 nucleotides are TGTGCCAGCAGCTCCACCAGCGGGGCCAGTGGTGGCGAGCAGTACTTC. It yields the protein CASSSTSGASGGEQYF. The V and J genes are TRBV7-2 and TRBJ2-7, with 7 bases aligning to TRBD2. The ends lost 4 bases at V and 6 bases at J; junction bases unmatched: 15. This CDR3 has 16 amino acids. Germline values: CDR1 SGHTA, CDR2 FQGNSA.

This clone has only one observation. This sequence joins TRBV6-5 and TRBJ2-2; D possibly corresponds to TRBD1 (5 bases). This CDR3 is 14 amino acids long. Between the trimmed V and J ends, which lost 7 bases and 2 bases, there was a span of 11 bases. Germline CDR1 reads MNHEY; CDR2 reads SVGAGI. The CDR3 nucleotides are TGTGCCAGCACAGGGATCCTAAACACCGGGGAGCTGTTTTTT. As protein: CASTGILNTGELFF.

The genes are TRBV4-1 and TRBJ2-3; 8 bases map to TRBD1. The CDR3 runs 15 residues. Germline CDR1 is MGHRA and CDR2 is YSYEKL. After removal of 4 bases from V and 3 bases from J, the junction contained 6 bases not matched to a gene. The CDR3 nucleotides read TGCGCCAGCAGCCGGGGACAGGAAAAGACAGATACGCAGTATTTT. Its translation: CASSRGQEKTDTQYF.

CDR3 sequence reads: CASSRRTSGSGNNEQFF. The DNA for the CDR3 is TGTGCCAGTAGTAGACGGACTAGCGGGAGTGGAAACAATGAGCAGTTCTTC. This chain joins TRBV19 and TRBJ2-1, with 13 bases identical to TRBD2. J was trimmed by 5 bases and V by 4 bases; bases with no gene match: 8. Per germline, CDR1 LNHDA and CDR2 SQIVND (reference sequence). This CDR3 has 17 residues.

This chain uses TRBV20-1 with TRBJ2-5; D unresolved. CDR3 length: 10 residues. CDR1 is DFQATT and CDR2 is SNEGSKA in the germline V gene (reference sequence). Trimming shortened V by 2 bases and J by 7 bases, and 5 bases separated the two germline ends. CDR3 nucleotides: TGCAGTGCTAGACGAGTGACCCAGTACTTC. Translation gives CSARRVTQYF.

This clone has a single count. The J gene is TRBJ1-1, the V gene TRBV4-2; TRBD1 is a possible D gene (5 bases). The length of the CDR3 is 18 residues. V gave up 0 bases and J gave up 5 bases, with 22 bases separating them. Germline-derived CDR1 and CDR2 are LGHNA and YNFKEQ. The CDR3 spells CASSQDGPRQPRVTEAFF. CDR3 coding DNA: TGTGCCAGCAGCCAAGATGGCCCCCGGCAGCCCAGGGTAACTGAAGCTTTCTTT.